This section outlines one T cell receptor beta chain sequence together with its context. Its antigen is unidentified. Other DNA sequences in the same sample also yield this CDR3. cDNA synthesis used the whole RNA isolate, giving expressed TCRB sequences. Generated by immunoSEQ multiplex PCR, the TCRdb table keeps only in-frame clones and is missing some. The sample has approximately 250,000 clones, 16% seen once. The data stem from a study of beta chain features in type 1 diabetes. Study-wide results and limits: Among patients with Type 1 diabetes, TCRB CDR3s were moderately but significantly shorter in every one of the four CD4+ subsets.

The V end was cut by 5 bases, the J end by 0 bases, with 8 bases between. The germline V gene has CDR1 SGHTA and CDR2 FQGNSA. This CDR3 comprises 14 residues. The sample taken for sequencing was naive CD4+ T cells from blood. The rearrangement joins TRBV7-2 to TRBJ2-4; D could derive from TRBD1 or TRBD2 (5 bases each). The TCR comes from a man aged 25 to 40 with type 1 diabetes. CDR3 coding DNA: TGTGCCAGCAGCCCAGGGACAGCCAAAAACATTCAGTACTTC. It encodes CASSPGTAKNIQYF. Looking up the rest from reference TRBV7-2 and TRBJ2-4 gives the full variable domain: GAGVSQSPSNKVTEKGKDVELRCDPISGHTALYWYRQSLGQGLEFLIYFQGNSAPDKSGLPSDRFSAERTGGSVSTLTIQRTQQEDSAVYLCASSPGTAKNIQYFGAGTRLSVL.